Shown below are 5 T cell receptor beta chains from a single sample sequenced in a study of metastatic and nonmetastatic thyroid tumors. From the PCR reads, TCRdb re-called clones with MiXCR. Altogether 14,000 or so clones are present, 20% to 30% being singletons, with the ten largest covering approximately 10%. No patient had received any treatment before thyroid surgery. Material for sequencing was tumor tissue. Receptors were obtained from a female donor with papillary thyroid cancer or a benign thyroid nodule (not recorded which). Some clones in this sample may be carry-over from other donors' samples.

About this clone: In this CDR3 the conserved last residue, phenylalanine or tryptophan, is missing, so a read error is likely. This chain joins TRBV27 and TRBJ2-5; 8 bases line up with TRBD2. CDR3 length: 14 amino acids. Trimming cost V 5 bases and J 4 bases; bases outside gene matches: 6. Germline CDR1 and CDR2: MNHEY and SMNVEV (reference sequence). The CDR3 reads CASSLQTSVETQYS. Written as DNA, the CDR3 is TGTGCCAGCAGTCTCCAGACTAGCGTAGAGACCCAGTACTCC.

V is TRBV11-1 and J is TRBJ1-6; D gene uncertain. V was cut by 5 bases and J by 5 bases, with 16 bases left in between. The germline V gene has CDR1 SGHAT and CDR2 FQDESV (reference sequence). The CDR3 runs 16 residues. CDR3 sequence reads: CASSPYLDGNNSPLHF. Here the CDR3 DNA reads TGTGCCAGCAGCCCTTACCTTGACGGAAATAATTCACCCCTCCACTTT. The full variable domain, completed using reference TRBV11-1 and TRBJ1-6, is EAEVAQSPRYKITEKSQAVAFWCDPISGHATLYWYRQILGQGPELLVQFQDESVVDDSQLPKDRFSAERLKGVDSTLKIQPAELGDSAMYLCASSPYLDGNNSPLHFGNGTRLTVT.

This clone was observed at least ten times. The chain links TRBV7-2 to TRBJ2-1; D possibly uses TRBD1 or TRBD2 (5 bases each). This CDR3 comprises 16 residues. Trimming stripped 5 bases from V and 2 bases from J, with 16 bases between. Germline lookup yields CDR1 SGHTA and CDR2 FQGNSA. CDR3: CASSKEGTLAYNEQFF. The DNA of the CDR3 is TGTGCCAGCAGCAAAGAGGGGACCCTGGCCTACAATGAGCAGTTCTTC.

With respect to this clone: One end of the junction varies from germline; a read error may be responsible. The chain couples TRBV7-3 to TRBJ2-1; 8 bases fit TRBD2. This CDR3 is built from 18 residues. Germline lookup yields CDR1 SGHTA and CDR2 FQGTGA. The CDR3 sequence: CASRLRARGTRGNNEQFF. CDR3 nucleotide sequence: TGTGCCAGCAGATTAAGGGCAAGGGGGACTAGAGGCAACAATGAGCAGTTCTTC.

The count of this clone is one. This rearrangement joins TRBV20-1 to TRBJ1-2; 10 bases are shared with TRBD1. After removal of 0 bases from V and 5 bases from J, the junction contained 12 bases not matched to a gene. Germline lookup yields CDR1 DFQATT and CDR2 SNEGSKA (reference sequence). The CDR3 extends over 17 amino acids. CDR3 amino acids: CSARDRGRGTGEYGYTF. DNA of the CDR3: TGCAGTGCTAGAGATAGGGGTCGCGGGACAGGGGAGTATGGCTACACCTTC.